What follows is one TCR beta chain and its context. Its antigen is not known. The data belong to a study of CD8 T cells in Susac syndrome. When the RNA was reverse transcribed, random hexamers were used with an input of roughly 0.45 to 1 ug. TCRdb fed the immunoSEQ multiplex PCR reads into MiXCR, producing one record per CDR3 protein. Among about 140,000 distinct CDR3 sequences listed, 95% were seen once. Study outcomes and limitations: As acknowledged by the study, its TCR sequencing and HLA analysis included a relatively small number of individuals.

Bulk CD8+ and CD4+ cells came from magnetic negative isolation; CD8+ TEMRA by FACS. CDR3 length equals 14 residues. J gave up 7 bases and V 6 bases, and 5 bases lay outside the gene matches. From germline, CDR1 is MNHEY and CDR2 SVGEGT. The TCR was taken from a human donor with Susac syndrome. The J gene is TRBJ2-1, the V gene TRBV6-2 or TRBV6-3; 11 bases fit TRBD2. The sequenced sample was CD4+ T cells from PBMCs. The CDR3 DNA follows: TGTGCCAGCAGACCTAGCGGGAGGTGGAATGAGCAGTTCTTC. The encoded protein is CASRPSGRWNEQFF.